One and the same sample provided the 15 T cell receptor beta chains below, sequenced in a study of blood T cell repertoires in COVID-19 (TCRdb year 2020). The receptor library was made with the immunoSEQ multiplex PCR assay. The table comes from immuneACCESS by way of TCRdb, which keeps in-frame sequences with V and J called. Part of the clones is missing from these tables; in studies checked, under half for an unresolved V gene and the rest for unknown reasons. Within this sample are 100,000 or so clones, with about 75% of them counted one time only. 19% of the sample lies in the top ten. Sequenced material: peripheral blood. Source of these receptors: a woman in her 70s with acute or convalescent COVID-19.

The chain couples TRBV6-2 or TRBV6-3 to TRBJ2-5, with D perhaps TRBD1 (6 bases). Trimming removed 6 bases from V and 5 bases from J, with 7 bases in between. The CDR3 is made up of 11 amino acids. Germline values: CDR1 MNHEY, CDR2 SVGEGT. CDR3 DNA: TGTGCCAGCAGCGACAGGGAGACCCAGTACTTC. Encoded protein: CASSDRETQYF.

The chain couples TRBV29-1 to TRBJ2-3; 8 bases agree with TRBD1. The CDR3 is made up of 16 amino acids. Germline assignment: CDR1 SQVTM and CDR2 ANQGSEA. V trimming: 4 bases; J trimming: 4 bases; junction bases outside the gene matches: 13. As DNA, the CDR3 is TGCAGCGTTGTACCGACCGGGACAGGCCGAGCAGATACGCAGTATTTT. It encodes CSVVPTGTGRADTQYF.

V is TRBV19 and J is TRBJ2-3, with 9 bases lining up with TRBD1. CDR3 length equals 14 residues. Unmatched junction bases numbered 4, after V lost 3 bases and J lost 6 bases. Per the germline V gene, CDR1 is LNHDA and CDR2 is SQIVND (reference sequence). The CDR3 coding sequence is TGTGCCAGTAGTATTGGGACAGGGAAGGATACGCAGTATTTT. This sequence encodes CASSIGTGKDTQYF.

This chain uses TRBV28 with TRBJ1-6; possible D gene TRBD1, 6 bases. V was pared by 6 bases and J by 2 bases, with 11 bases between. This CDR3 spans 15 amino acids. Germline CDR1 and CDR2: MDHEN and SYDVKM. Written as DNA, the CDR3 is TGTGCCAGCAGGCCACAGGGAACCTATAATTCACCCCTCCACTTT. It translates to CASRPQGTYNSPLHF.

In DNA, the CDR3 is TGTGCCAGCAGTACGGGACTTATGAGCGAGGCGGATACGCAGTATTTT. Encoded protein: CASSTGLMSEADTQYF. The V gene is TRBV2, the J gene TRBJ2-3; D may be TRBD2 (6 bases). Germline V gene sequence: CDR1 SNHLY, CDR2 FYNNEI. This CDR3 is 16 amino acids long. Between the trimmed V and J ends, which lost 5 bases and 6 bases, there was a span of 21 bases.

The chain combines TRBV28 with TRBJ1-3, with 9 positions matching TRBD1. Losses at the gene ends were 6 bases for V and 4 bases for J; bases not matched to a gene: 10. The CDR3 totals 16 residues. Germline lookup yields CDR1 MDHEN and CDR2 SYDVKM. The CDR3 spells CASRFGTGYSGNTIYF. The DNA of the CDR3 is TGTGCCAGCAGGTTCGGGACAGGGTATTCAGGAAACACCATATATTTT.

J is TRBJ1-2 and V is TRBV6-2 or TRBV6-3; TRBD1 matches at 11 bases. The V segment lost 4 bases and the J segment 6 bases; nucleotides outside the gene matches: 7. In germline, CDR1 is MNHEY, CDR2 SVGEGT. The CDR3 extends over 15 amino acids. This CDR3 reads CASSWSGQGDNGYTF. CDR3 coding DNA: TGTGCCAGCAGTTGGTCGGGACAGGGGGATAATGGCTACACCTTC.

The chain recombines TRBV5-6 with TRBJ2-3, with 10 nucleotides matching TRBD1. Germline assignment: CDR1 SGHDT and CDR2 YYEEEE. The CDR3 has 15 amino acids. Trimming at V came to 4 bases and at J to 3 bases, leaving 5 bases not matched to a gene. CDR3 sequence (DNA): TGTGCCAGCAGCCGGACAGGGGGTAGAACAGATACGCAGTATTTT. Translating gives CASSRTGGRTDTQYF.

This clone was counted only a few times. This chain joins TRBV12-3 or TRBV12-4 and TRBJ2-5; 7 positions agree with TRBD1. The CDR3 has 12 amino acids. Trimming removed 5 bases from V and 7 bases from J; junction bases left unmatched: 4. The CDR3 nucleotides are TGTGCCAGCAGTACACAGGGGTTGACCCAGTACTTC. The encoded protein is CASSTQGLTQYF.

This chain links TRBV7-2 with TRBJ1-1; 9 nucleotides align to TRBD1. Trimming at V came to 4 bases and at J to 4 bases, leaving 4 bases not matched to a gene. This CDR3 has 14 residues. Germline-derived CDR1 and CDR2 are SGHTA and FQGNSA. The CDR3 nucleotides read TGTGCCAGCAGCTCTACAGGGGGCATCACTGAAGCTTTCTTT. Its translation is CASSSTGGITEAFF.

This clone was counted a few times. CDR3 loop: CASSLVGRGAFF. DNA for the CDR3: TGTGCCAGCAGCTTGGTCGGCAGGGGGGCTTTCTTT. The chain is built from TRBV5-4 and TRBJ1-1, with 7 positions matching TRBD1. J gave up 11 bases and V 0 bases, and 4 bases lay outside the gene matches. Germline values: CDR1 SGHNT, CDR2 YYREEE (reference sequence). The CDR3 consists of 12 residues.

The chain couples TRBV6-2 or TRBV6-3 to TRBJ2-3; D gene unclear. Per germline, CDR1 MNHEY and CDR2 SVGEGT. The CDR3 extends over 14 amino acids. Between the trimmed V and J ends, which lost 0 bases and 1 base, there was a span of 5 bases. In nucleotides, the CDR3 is TGTGCCAGCAGTTACTCGATAGGCACAGATACGCAGTATTTT. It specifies CASSYSIGTDTQYF.

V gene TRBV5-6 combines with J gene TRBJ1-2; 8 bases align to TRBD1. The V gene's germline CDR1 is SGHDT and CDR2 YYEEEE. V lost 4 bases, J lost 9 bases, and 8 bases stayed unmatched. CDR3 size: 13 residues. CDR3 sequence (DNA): TGTGCCAGCAGCCTTGGGACAGGACCTCGCTACACCTTC. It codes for CASSLGTGPRYTF.

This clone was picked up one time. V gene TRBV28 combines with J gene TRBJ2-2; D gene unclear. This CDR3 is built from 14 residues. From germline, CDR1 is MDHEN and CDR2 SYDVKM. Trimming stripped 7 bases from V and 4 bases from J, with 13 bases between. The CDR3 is CASTRQEITGELFF. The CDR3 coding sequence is TGTGCCAGCACCCGGCAGGAAATCACCGGGGAGCTGTTTTTT. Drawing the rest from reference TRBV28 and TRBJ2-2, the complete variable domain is DVKVTQSSRYLVKRTGEKVFLECVQDMDHENMFWYRQDPGLGLRLIYFSYDVKMKEKGDIPEGYSVSREKKERFSLILESASTNQTSMYLCASTRQEITGELFFGEGSRLTVL.

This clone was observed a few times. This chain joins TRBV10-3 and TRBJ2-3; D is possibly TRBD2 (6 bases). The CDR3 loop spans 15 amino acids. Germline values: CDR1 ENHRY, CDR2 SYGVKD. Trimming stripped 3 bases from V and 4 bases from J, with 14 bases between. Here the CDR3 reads CAISDMGGSADTQYF. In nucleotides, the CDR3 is TGTGCCATCAGTGATATGGGGGGTTCGGCAGATACGCAGTATTTT.